The T cell receptor beta chain described here comes from a study of response to subunit inactivated influenza vaccine. Study findings and constraints: Few additional T cells are recruited per seasonal influenza vaccination, authors suggested.

This clonotype occurred a few times. Its antigen is not known. Germline V gene lookup returns CDR1 MNHNS and CDR2 SASEGT. The CDR3 consists of 15 residues. The V end was cut by 2 bases, the J end by 0 bases, with 10 bases between. TCRdb re-analysed the RT-PCR reads in MiXCR, keeping a single row per CDR3 protein. This sample has about 500,000 distinct CDR3 sequences; about 15% occur once, and the top ten carry less than 4%. V and J are TRBV6-1 and TRBJ1-1; D not resolved. This sequence originates from a man aged 45 to 70 who received an inactivated influenza vaccine. Sample: CD4+ T cells sorted from PBMCs, taken approximately 25 months after vaccination. The CDR3 region is CASSESVGMNTEAFF. The DNA of the CDR3 is TGTGCCAGCAGTGAATCAGTGGGGATGAACACTGAAGCTTTCTTT.